This record covers a single T cell receptor beta chain. Its cognate antigen is unknown. The data were taken from a study of vaccination effects on CD4 cells after COVID-19. Study-level information: The cohort was immunized with two doses of either the BNT162b2 or mRNA-1273 vaccine. General study results and limits: A shortage of convalescent patients and an absence of early post-infection timepoints characterized the study.

The table came from immunoSEQ multiplex PCR; TCRdb's copy has only in-frame clones and leaves some out. The sample yields 40,000 to 45,000 clones, around three quarters seen once. Using viral peptide pools, the ViraFEST assay grew out antigen-specific CD4+ T cells prior to sequencing. Following culture for about 11 days, CD4+ T cells were isolated. Nucleocapsid antibody tests were negative, and the vaccine recipients had no prior SARS-CoV-2 infection. On both days 3 and 7, half of the culture medium was replaced with IL-2 medium. Germline CDR1 and CDR2: LNHDA and SQIVND (reference sequence). V shed 3 bases, J shed 6 bases, and the junction held 5 bases outside the gene matches. This CDR3 region has 15 residues.

The receptor was isolated from a human donor who received a COVID-19 vaccine. The source was CD4+ T cells from PBMCs cultured with SARS-CoV-2 spike peptides, collected before COVID-19 vaccination. This sequence joins TRBV19 and TRBJ1-5, with 10 bases matching TRBD1. CDR3 DNA: TGTGCCAGTAGTATCCGGACAGGGGGAGGTCAGCCCCAGCATTTT. This sequence encodes CASSIRTGGGQPQHF.